The source of this T cell receptor (beta chain) is a study of blood T cell repertoires in COVID-19 (dated by TCRdb to between 2020 and 2021). About the full investigation: The collaborator samples originated in the United States, Italy and Spain and spanned the acute and convalescent phases of COVID-19. The prospective study material was composed of cDNA or gDNA derived from T cells, B-cell-depleted T cells, or PBMCs. Sample metadata almost always included a de-identified subject ID, COVID-19 status, age in years and sex. Deeply sampled blood TCRbeta repertoires from subjects exposed to, actively infected with, or recovered from COVID-19 were included in the dataset. Samples came from the ongoing ImmuneRACE study (first 160 participants) plus 1,254 subjects from 6 global collaborators. Where available, HLA class I and class II types were obtained from metadata supplied by the sample provider rather than from assay-based typing. The repertoires were released in a freely available public database intended as a resource for research on the immune response to SARS-CoV-2.

Overall results and qualifications from the work: The amount of clinical and demographic metadata varied by source and participant and was provided uncurated.

Collaborating institutions collected whole blood in K2EDTA tubes following their own protocols. Collaborator samples were shipped for TCRbeta analysis as frozen whole blood, isolated PBMCs, or DNA extracted from either sample type. CDR1 is given as SEHNR and CDR2 as FQNEAQ, both from the germline V gene (reference sequence). The CDR3 measures 15 amino acids from cysteine to phenylalanine. Of all the DNA, just the CDR3 is kept, 45 bases in frame from base 1. The junction shows trimming of 4 bases on V and 5 bases on J, and the gene matches do not reach 8 bases of it. TCRbeta CDR3 regions were amplified from genomic DNA by means of the immunoSEQ Assay, a bias-controlled multiplex PCR. Per the authors' processing: The number of nucleated cells in each sample was estimated by amplification of reference gene primers within the assay. To quantify the absolute abundance of each unique TCRbeta CDR3 rearrangement, sequence reads were collapsed and filtered. For each sample, productive Simpson clonality was calculated as the square root of Simpson's diversity index across productive rearrangements. Held by TCRdb, this immuneACCESS table contains in-frame sequences only and omits some clones. Under half of the omission traces to an unresolved V gene where checked; the cause of the rest is unknown. D and trimming were read from the DNA, whereas the V and J calls and clone size are those reported in that table. Across this sample there are about 440,000 clones, with 85% to 90% seen only once. The ten largest make up about 4.5% of the sample.

A remark on this clone: The antigen this receptor binds is unknown. Base qualities were left out, and no much larger clone turns up one base away.

This TCR derives from a woman in her 30s with acute or convalescent COVID-19. The chain couples TRBV7-9 to TRBJ2-5; 9 middle bases align to TRBD1. The specimen was peripheral blood. The CDR3 reads as follows: CASSSGQGGSETQYF. Read as DNA, the sequence is TGTGCCAGCAGCTCGGGACAGGGTGGATCCGAGACCCAGTACTTC.